The 13 T cell receptor beta chains presented below share a single source sample, sequenced in a study of regulatory T cells in long-lasting Graves disease (dated by TCRdb to about 2021). Per the publication, the time point label means: newly diagnosed GD, antithyroid drugs for less than 3 months. RNA was extracted from PBMCs in TRIzol for both TCR sequencing and RNA sequencing. Libraries were prepared through multiplex PCR. Data came from an Illumina HiSeq 4000. iRepertoire HTBI primers and Arm-PCR amplification of CDR3 regions were used to construct TCR beta libraries. TCRdb reprocessed the public reads (quality trimming at Q25 with fastp, clone calling with MiXCR) and kept in-frame beta chains. Rows merge per CDR3 protein into single entries with the most common DNA and genes. The sample table records about 620,000 distinct CDR3 sequences; around 17% of these occur just once. The biggest ten clones account for more than 15% of the sample.

The same sample was also used in a study of T cells in Graves' hyperthyroidism and ophthalmopathy.

Sequencing used peripheral blood mononuclear cells (PBMCs), obtained at new diagnosis, from a patient treated with antithyroid drugs. The source is a woman between 25 and 40 years old with Graves disease. Donor details come from another sample of the same person, matched by shared clones.

This clonotype has a handful of counts. The genes are TRBV12-3 or TRBV12-4 and TRBJ2-1; D ambiguous. This CDR3 comprises 12 residues. V lost 5 bases and J lost 9, with 11 bases in between. CDR3 sequence reads: CASSARSAEQFF. The CDR3 nucleotides are TGTGCCAGCAGTGCCAGGTCGGCTGAGCAGTTCTTC.

The sample holds a few counts of this clonotype. The chain combines TRBV7-6 with TRBJ2-5, with a possible D match to TRBD1 (6 bases). CDR1 and CDR2 (germline): SGHVS, FNYEAQ. V lost 5 bases and J 1 base, leaving 11 bases between the germline ends. This CDR3 is 14 amino acids long. The CDR3 DNA reads as TGTGCCAGCAGCCATGGGACATTCCAAGAGACCCAGTACTTC. Protein: CASSHGTFQETQYF. The full variable domain, rest sourced from reference TRBV7-6 and TRBJ2-5, is GAGVSQSPRYKVTKRGQDVALRCDPISGHVSLYWYRQALGQGPEFLTYFNYEAQQDKSGLPNDRFSAERPEGSISTLTIQRTEQRDSAMYRCASSHGTFQETQYFGPGTRLLVL.

A remark on this clonotype: A read error likely explains this, since a far larger clone differs by one base. The chain combines TRBV5-1 with TRBJ2-7; D ambiguous. CDR1 is SGHRS, CDR2 YFSETQ, per germline. The CDR3 sequence is 14 residues long. CDR3 coding DNA: TGTGCCAGCAGCCGGCCCGATCTCCGTGATGAGCAGTACTTC. This codes for CASSRPDLRDEQYF.

The chain has TRBV18 and TRBJ2-5, with D possibly being TRBD2 (7 bases). This CDR3 contains 16 residues. Germline CDR1 KGHSH, CDR2 LQKENI. V was clipped by 0 bases and J by 3 bases, with 14 bases between them. The CDR3 protein is CASSPPGGRTEETQYF. DNA of the CDR3: TGTGCCAGCTCACCACCGGGGGGGCGCACGGAAGAGACCCAGTACTTC.

The chain couples TRBV2 to TRBJ2-4; D tentatively fits TRBD1 or TRBD2 (5 bases each). The CDR3 is 13 residues long. V gave up 5 bases and J gave up 5 bases, with 10 bases separating them. CDR1 SNHLY and CDR2 FYNNEI come from the germline V gene. Written as DNA, the CDR3 is TGTGCCAGCAGTTCGGGGCCCCAAAACATTCAGTACTTC. This sequence encodes CASSSGPQNIQYF.

This clonotype has a count of ten or more. The CDR3 reads CSARPYGRKNTEAFF. CDR3 coding DNA: TGCAGTGCTAGGCCCTACGGACGGAAGAACACTGAAGCTTTCTTT. The chain has TRBV20-1 and TRBJ1-1; no definite D call. CDR3 length: 15 residues. The V end lost 3 bases, the J end lost 1 base, and 15 bases lay between the germline ends. Germline V gives CDR1 DFQATT, CDR2 SNEGSKA (reference sequence).

The chain is built from TRBV7-9 and TRBJ1-4, with a weak D call TRBD1 (5 bases). The V gene lost 5 bases and the J gene lost 0 bases, with 16 bases spanning the gap. Germline V gives CDR1 SEHNR, CDR2 FQNEAQ (reference sequence). The CDR3 loop spans 17 amino acids. The CDR3 protein is CASSRITGTTTNEKLFF. DNA for the CDR3: TGTGCCAGCAGCCGAATAACCGGGACTACAACTAATGAAAAACTGTTTTTT.

The chain uses TRBV6-2 or TRBV6-3 and TRBJ2-7, with D unclear. The CDR3 is 14 amino acids. CDR1 MNHEY and CDR2 SVGEGT come from the germline V gene. V lost 2 bases to trimming and J lost 3 bases, with 11 bases between them. CDR3 sequence (DNA): TGTGCCAGCAGTTACAGCCCGGGCCTCTACGAGCAGTACTTC. Translating it yields CASSYSPGLYEQYF.

This clonotype was detected many times. The chain is built from TRBV20-1 and TRBJ2-5; a possible D gene is TRBD2 (5 bases). V was pared by 8 bases and J by 3 bases, with 16 bases between. The CDR3 totals 13 residues. In germline, CDR1 is DFQATT, CDR2 SNEGSKA (reference sequence). The CDR3 DNA is TGCAGTTCGGAAGGTGTGAGGGAAGAGACCCAGTACTTC. Protein product: CSSEGVREETQYF.

This clonotype was counted at least ten times. This sequence joins TRBV27 and TRBJ2-5; D unclear. CDR3 length: 13 amino acids. Germline V lookup: CDR1 MNHEY, CDR2 SMNVEV (reference sequence). V was clipped by 5 bases and J by 5 bases, with 12 bases between them. As DNA, the CDR3 is TGTGCCAGCAGTCCACTTTGGATGGAGACCCAGTACTTC. Protein: CASSPLWMETQYF.

The V gene is TRBV24-1, the J gene TRBJ2-7, with D perhaps TRBD1 or TRBD2 (5 bases each). Germline-derived CDR1 and CDR2 are KGHDR and SFDVKD. CDR3 length equals 15 residues. Trimming took off 3 bases at V and 9 bases at J, with 20 bases between the two ends. The DNA for the CDR3 is TGTGCCACCAGTGATGAGGGTAGGGGAACCCCTTTGCAGTACTTC. It translates to CATSDEGRGTPLQYF.

Only one count was recorded for this clonotype. J is TRBJ2-7 and V is TRBV29-1, with D possibly being TRBD1 (6 bases). V was trimmed by 4 bases and J by 3 bases, leaving 10 bases between them. The CDR3 is 12 amino acids. Germline V CDR1 and CDR2: SQVTM, ANQGSEA. CDR3 in DNA: TGCAGCGTTGGGGACACGGGCTACGAGCAGTACTTC. As protein: CSVGDTGYEQYF.

This clonotype was picked up a small number of times. This chain uses TRBV28 with TRBJ2-7, with D perhaps matching TRBD1 or TRBD2 (6 bases each). With 6 bases removed from V and 2 bases from J, the gap between germline ends came to 23 bases. The CDR3 length is 17 residues. CDR1 is MDHEN, CDR2 SYDVKM, per germline. The CDR3 spells CASSGGSQGGRAYEQYF. In DNA, the CDR3 is TGTGCCAGCAGCGGGGGCTCCCAAGGGGGTAGGGCCTACGAGCAGTACTTC.